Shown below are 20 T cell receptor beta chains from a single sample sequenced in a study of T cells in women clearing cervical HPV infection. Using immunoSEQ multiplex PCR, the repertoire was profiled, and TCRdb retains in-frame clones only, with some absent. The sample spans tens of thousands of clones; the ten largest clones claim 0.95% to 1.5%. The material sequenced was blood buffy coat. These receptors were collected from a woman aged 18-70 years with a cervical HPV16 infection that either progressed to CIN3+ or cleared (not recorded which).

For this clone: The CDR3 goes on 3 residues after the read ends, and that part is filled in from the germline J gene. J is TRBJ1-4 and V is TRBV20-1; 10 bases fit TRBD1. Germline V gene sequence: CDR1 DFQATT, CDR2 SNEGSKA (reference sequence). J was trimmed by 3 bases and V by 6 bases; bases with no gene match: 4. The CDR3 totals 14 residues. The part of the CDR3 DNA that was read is TGCAGTGCCCAAGACAGGGGGCCTAATGAAAAA. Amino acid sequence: CSAQDRGPNEK. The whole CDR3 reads CSAQDRGPNEKLFF.

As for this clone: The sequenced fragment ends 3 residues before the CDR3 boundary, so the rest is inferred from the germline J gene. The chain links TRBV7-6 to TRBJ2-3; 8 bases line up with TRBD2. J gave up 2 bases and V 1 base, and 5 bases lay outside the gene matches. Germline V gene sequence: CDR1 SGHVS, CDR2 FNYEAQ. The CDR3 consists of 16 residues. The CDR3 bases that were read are TGTGCCAGCAGCTTAGGGGCGGGGGGCCTCACAGATACG. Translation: CASSLGAGGLTDT. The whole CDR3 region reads CASSLGAGGLTDTQYF.

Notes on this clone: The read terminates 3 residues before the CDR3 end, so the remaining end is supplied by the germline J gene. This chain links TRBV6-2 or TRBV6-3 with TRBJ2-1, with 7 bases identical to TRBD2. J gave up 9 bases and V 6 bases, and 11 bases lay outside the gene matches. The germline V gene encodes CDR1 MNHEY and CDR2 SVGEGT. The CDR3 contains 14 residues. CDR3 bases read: TGTGCCAGCAGGCTTTCGAGCGGGAAGCTTGAG. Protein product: CASRLSSGKLE. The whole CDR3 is CASRLSSGKLEQFF.

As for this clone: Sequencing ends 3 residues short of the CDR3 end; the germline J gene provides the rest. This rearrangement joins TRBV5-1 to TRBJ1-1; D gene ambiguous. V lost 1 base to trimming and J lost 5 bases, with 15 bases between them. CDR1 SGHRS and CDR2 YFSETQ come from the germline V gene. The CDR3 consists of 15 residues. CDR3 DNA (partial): TGCGCCAGCAGCTTGAGTCTCCGGGGAAGGACTGAA. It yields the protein CASSLSLRGRTE. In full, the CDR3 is CASSLSLRGRTEAFF.

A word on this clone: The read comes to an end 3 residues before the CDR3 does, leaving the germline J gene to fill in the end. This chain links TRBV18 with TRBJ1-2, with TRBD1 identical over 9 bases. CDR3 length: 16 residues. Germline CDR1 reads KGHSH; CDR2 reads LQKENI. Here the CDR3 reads CASSSYSPGQGSDYTF. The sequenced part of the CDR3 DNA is TGTGCCAGCTCATCTTACTCTCCGGGACAGGGATCCGAC.

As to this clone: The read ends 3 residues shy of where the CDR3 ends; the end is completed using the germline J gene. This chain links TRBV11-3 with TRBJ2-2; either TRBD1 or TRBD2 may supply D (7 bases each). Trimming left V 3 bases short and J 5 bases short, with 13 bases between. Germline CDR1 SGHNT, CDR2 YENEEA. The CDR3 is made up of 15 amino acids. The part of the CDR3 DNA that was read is TGTGCCAGCAGCTTCTACAGGGGAGGGACCGGGGAG. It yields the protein CASSFYRGGTGE. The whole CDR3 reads CASSFYRGGTGELFF.

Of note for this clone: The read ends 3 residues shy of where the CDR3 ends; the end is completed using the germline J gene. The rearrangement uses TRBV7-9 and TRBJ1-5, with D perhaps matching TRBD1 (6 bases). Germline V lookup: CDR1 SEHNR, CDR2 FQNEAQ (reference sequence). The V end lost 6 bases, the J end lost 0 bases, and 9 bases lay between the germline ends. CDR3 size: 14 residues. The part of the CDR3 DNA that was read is TGTGCCAGCAGTCAGGACAGTAGCAATCAGCCC. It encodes CASSQDSSNQP. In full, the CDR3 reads CASSQDSSNQPQHF.

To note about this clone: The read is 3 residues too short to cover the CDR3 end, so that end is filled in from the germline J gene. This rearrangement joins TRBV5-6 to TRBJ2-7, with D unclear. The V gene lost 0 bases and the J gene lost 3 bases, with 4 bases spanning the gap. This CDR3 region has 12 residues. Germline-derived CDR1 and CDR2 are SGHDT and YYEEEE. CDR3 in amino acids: CASSLASYEQYF. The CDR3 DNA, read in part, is TGTGCCAGCAGCTTGGCCAGCTACGAG.

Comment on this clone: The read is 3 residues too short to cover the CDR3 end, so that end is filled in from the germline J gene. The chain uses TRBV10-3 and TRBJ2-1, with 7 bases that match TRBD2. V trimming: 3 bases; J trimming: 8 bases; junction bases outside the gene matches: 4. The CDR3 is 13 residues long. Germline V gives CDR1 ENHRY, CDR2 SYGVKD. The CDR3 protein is CAISDLTSDEQFF. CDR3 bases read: TGTGCCATCAGTGACCTTACTAGCGATGAG.

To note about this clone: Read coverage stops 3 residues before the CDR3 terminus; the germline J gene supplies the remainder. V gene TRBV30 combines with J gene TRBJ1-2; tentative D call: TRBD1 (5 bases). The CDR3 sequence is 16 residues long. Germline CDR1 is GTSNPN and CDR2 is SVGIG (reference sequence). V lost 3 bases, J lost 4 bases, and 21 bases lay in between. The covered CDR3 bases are TGTGCCTGGAGAGGGGCTGGGGAACGATTTTCCTATGGC. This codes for CAWRGAGERFSYG. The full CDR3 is CAWRGAGERFSYGYTF.

CDR3 in amino acids: CASRAGRAGANVLTF. The sequenced CDR3 bases are TGTGCCAGCAGAGCGGGCAGGGCTGGGGCCAACGTC. The chain carries TRBV7-3 and TRBJ2-6; a possible D gene is TRBD2 (6 bases). The read stops 3 residues short of the end of the CDR3; the missing end is completed from the germline J gene. The length of the CDR3 is 15 residues. Trimming shortened V by 6 bases and J by 2 bases, and 11 bases separated the two germline ends. CDR1 SGHTA and CDR2 FQGTGA come from the germline V gene.

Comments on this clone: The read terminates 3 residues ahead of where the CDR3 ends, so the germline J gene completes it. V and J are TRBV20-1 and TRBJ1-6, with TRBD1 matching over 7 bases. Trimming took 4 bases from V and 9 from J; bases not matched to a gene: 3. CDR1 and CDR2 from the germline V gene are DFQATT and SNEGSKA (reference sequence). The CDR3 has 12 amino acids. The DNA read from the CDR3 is TGCAGTGCTACACAGGGGATTTCACCC. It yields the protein CSATQGISP. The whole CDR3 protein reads CSATQGISPLHF.

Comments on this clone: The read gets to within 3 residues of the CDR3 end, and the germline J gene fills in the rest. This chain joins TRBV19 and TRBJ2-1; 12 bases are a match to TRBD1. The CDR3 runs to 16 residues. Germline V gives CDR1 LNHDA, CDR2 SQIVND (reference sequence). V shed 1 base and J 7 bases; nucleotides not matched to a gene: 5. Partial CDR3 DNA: TGTGCCAGTAGTATAGTCGGGACAGGGGGCCGGAATGAG. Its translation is CASSIVGTGGRNE. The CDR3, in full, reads CASSIVGTGGRNEQFF. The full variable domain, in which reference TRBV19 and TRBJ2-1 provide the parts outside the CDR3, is DGGITQSPKYLFRKEGQNVTLSCEQNLNHDAMYWYRQDPGQGLRLIYYSQIVNDFQKGDIAEGYSVSREKKESFPLTVTSAQKNPTAFYLCASSIVGTGGRNEQFFGPGTRLTVL.

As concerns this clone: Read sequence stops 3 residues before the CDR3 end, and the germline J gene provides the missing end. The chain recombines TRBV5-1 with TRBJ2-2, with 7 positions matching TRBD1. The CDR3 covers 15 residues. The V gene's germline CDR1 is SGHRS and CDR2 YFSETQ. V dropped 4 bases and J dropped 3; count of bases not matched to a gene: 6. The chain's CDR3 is CASSGTQGDTGELFF. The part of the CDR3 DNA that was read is TGCGCCAGCAGCGGCACCCAGGGGGACACCGGGGAG.

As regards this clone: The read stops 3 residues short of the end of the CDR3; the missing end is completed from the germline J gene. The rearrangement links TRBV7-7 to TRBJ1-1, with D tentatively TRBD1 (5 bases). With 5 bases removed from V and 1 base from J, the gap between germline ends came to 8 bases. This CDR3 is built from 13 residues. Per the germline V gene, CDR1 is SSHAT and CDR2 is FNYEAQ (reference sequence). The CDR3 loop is CASSMDKNTEAFF. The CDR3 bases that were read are TGTGCCAGCAGCATGGACAAGAACACTGAA.

The CDR3 sequence is CASSLGTKYGYTF. CDR3 bases read: TGTGCCAGCAGCTTAGGGACAAAATATGGC. The chain recombines TRBV11-2 with TRBJ1-2; TRBD1 might be the D (5 bases). The CDR3 is cut off 3 residues early in the read; its end comes from the germline J gene. This CDR3 contains 13 residues. Germline loops: CDR1 SGHAT, CDR2 FQNNGV. Trimming removed 1 base from V and 5 bases from J, with 8 bases in between.

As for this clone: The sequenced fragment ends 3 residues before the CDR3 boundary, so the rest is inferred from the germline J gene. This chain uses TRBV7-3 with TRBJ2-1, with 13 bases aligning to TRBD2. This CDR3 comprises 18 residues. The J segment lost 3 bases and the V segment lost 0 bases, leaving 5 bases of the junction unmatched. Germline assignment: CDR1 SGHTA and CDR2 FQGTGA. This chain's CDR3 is CASSLTGTSGDGYNEQFF. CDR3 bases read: TGTGCCAGCAGCTTAACGGGGACTAGCGGGGATGGCTACAATGAG.

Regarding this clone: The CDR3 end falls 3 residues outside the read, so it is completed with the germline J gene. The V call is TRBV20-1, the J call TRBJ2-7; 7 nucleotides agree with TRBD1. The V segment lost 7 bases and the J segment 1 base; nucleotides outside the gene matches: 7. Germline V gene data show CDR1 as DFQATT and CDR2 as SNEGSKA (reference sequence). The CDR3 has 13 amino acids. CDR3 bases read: TGCAGTGGTACCGGGACAGCTTCCTACGAG. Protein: CSGTGTASYE. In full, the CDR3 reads CSGTGTASYEQYF.

The sequenced part of the CDR3 DNA is TGCAGTGCTAGGGGACTCTTACGGGAGCGGGAGGTGGTTCTCAATGAG. Translated: CSARGLLREREVVLNE. In full, the CDR3 reads CSARGLLREREVVLNEQFF. This rearrangement joins TRBV20-1 to TRBJ2-1; 9 nucleotides align to TRBD2. The DNA ends 3 residues before the CDR3 does, and the rest of the CDR3 is filled in from the germline J gene. Germline CDR1 DFQATT, CDR2 SNEGSKA (reference sequence). Trimming removed 3 bases from V and 6 bases from J; junction bases left unmatched: 21. The CDR3 spans 19 residues.

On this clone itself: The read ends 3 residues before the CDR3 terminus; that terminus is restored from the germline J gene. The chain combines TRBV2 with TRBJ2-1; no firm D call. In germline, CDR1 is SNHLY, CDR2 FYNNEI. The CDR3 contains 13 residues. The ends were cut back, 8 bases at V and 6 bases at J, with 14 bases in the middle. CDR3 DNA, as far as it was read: TGTGCCAGCCGATTAGAGCTCTTCAATGAG. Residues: CASRLELFNE. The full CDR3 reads CASRLELFNEQFF. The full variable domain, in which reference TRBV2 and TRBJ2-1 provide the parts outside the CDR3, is EPEVTQTPSHQVTQMGQEVILRCVPISNHLYFYWYRQILGQKVEFLVSFYNNEISEKSEIFDDQFSVERPDGSNFTLKIRSTKLEDSAMYFCASRLELFNEQFFGPGTRLTVL.